This record covers a single T cell receptor (beta chain). Its target antigen remains unknown. No much larger clonotype is one base removed from it; base qualities were not supplied. TCRbeta CDR3 regions were amplified from genomic DNA by means of the immunoSEQ Assay, a bias-controlled multiplex PCR. The authors processed their data as follows. Nucleated cell counts per sample were estimated from amplification of reference gene primers within the assay. Sequence reads were collapsed and filtered to measure the absolute abundance of every unique TCRbeta CDR3 rearrangement. For each sample, productive Simpson clonality was calculated as the square root of Simpson's diversity index over productive rearrangements. The immuneACCESS repertoire file appears here via TCRdb, limited to in-frame rearrangements. These files lack a portion of the clones; in checked studies, under half of the deficit traces to unresolved V genes, and the cause of the others is not known. D and trimming were read from the DNA, whereas the V and J calls and clone size are those reported in that table. The sample data list about 70,000 clones, and 89% of these were observed just once. The ten largest clonotypes hold 8.2% of the sample.

These data originate in a study of blood T cell repertoires in COVID-19 (TCRdb year 2020). A note on the overall study: Collaborator samples came from the United States, Italy and Spain and covered acute and convalescent phases of COVID-19. The samples were drawn from the first 160 participants of the ongoing ImmuneRACE study and from 950 to 1,500 subjects provided by 6 global collaborators. The prospective study material was composed of cDNA or gDNA derived from T cells, B-cell-depleted T cells, or PBMCs. Where HLA class I and class II types were available, the types were taken from metadata supplied by the sample provider, not from assay-based typing. Deeply sampled blood TCRbeta repertoires from subjects exposed to, actively infected with, or recovered from COVID-19 were included in the dataset. The repertoires were made available in a free public database intended to serve as a resource for research on the immune response to SARS-CoV-2. Sample metadata almost always included a de-identified subject ID, COVID-19 status, age in years and sex.

What the work shows at the level of the full study, not this receptor alone: The quantity of clinical and demographic metadata differed by source and by participant and was supplied without curation.

The collaborating institutions used their own protocols to collect whole blood in K2EDTA tubes. For TCRbeta analysis, collaborators shipped samples as frozen whole blood, isolated PBMCs, or DNA extracted from either of those sample types. The sequence came from a man aged 50 to 60 with active COVID-19. Sequencing was done on a sample of peripheral blood.

The bases read TGCGCCAGCAGCCAAGAGGTGGGGGAGGGTGAAGCTTTCTTT. Translated, this is CASSQEVGEGEAFF. Rearrangement joined TRBV4-3 to TRBJ1-1; TRBD1 is perhaps the D gene, given 5 matching bases. From its cysteine to its phenylalanine, the CDR3 spans 14 amino acids. CDR3 DNA is the only sequence kept; it has 42 bases, read in frame from the first base. In the germline V gene, CDR1 corresponds to LGHNA and CDR2 to YSLEER. The trim is 0 bases for V and 7 bases for J, with a gap of 12 bases between the germline ends.